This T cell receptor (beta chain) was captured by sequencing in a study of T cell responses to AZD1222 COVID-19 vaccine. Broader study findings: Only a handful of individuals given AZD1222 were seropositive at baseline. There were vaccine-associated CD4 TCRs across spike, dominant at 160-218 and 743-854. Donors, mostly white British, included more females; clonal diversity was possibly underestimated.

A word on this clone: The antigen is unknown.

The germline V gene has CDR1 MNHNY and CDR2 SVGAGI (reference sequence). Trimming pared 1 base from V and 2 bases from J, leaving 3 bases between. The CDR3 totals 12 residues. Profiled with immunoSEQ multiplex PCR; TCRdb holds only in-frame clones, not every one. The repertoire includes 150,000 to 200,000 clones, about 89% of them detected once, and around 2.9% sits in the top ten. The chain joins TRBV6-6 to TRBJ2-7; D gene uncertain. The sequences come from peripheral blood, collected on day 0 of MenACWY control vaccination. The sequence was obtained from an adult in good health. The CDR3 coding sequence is TGTGCCAGCAGTTACTTAACCTACGAGCAGTACTTC. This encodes CASSYLTYEQYF.